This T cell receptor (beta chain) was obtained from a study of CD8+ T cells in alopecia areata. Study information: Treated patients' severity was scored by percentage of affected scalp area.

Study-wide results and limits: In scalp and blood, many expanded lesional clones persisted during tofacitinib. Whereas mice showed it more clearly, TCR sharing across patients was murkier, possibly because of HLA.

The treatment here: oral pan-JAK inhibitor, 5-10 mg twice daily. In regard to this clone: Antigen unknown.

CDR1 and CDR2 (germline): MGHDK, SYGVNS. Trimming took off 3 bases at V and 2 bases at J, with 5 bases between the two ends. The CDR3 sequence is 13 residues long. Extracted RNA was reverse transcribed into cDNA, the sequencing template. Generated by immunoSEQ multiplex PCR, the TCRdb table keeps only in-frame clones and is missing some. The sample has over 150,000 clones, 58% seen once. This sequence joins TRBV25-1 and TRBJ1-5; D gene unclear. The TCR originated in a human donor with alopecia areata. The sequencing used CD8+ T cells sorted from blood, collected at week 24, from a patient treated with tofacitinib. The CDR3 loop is CASSDLGNQPQHF. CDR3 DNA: TGTGCCAGCAGTGACCTAGGCAATCAGCCCCAGCATTTT. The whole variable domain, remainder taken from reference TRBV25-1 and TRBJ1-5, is EADIYQTPRYLVIGTGKKITLECSQTMGHDKMYWYQQDPGMELHLIHYSYGVNSTEKGDLSSESTVSRIRTEHFPLTLESARPSHTSQYLCASSDLGNQPQHFGDGTRLSIL.